This T cell receptor beta chain stems from a study of sequential checkpoint blockade in melanoma. The overall study: About 88 pretreatment tumor DNA samples were TCRβ immunosequenced. Findings of the study overall: For nivolumab-first patients, baseline tumor clonality was associated with response.

This clone was observed a few times. Antigen: not known. J lost 7 bases, V lost 4 bases, and 9 bases had no gene match. Per the germline V gene, CDR1 is GTSNPN and CDR2 is SVGIG (reference sequence). This CDR3 spans 13 amino acids. As for treatment: randomized to nivolumab then ipilimumab (arm A) or the reverse (arm B). The protocol was immunoSEQ multiplex PCR, while the TCRdb copy is restricted to in-frame clones and leaves out a portion. The table records tens of thousands of clones, roughly a third of them present only once. This chain links TRBV30 with TRBJ2-7; 8 bases are shared with TRBD1. The sequence came from a human donor with melanoma. Sequenced here: tumor tissue (inferred from file names), sampled from a patient given nivolumab and ipilimumab in sequence. CDR3 protein: CAWNGQGIWEQYF. In DNA, the CDR3 is TGTGCCTGGAACGGACAGGGAATATGGGAGCAGTACTTC.